The present T cell receptor beta chain was sequenced within a study of blood T cell repertoires in COVID-19. Study-wide background: PBMCs, B-cell-depleted T cells, or T cells provided the cDNA or gDNA that made up the material.

Across 20 to 25 US areas, participants ranged in age from about 18 to 100 years. With 0 bases clipped from V and 12 bases from J, the junction kept 11 bases outside the gene matches. Germline V gene data show CDR1 as LGHNA and CDR2 as YNFKEQ. This CDR3 comprises 15 residues. A single count supports this clone. Data came from immunoSEQ multiplex PCR; TCRdb stores just in-frame clones and leaves some out. The table shows approximately 350,000 clones, with around 89% occurring only once. The chain recombines TRBV4-2 with TRBJ2-1, with 7 bases aligning to TRBD2. The sequenced sample consisted of PBMCs or T cells enriched from blood (not recorded which). This TCR derives from a man aged 18 to 29 who had recovered from COVID-19. The chain's CDR3 is CASSQDLKGGRRQFF. In nucleotides, the CDR3 is TGTGCCAGCAGCCAAGATCTTAAGGGAGGGCGGAGGCAGTTCTTC.